This T cell receptor (beta chain) came from a study of radiotherapy plus CTLA-4 blockade in lung cancer. Study-wide background: Objective responses were seen in about a sixth of patients, disease control in 31%.

About this clone itself: Its antigen is still unknown.

Chemo-refractory metastatic non-small-cell lung cancer patients underwent focal radiation alongside CTLA-4 blockade with ipilimumab. Produced via immunoSEQ multiplex PCR; TCRdb's table is partial and in-frame only. The sample lists roughly 120,000 clones, nearly 80% occurring once. General study findings and limits: TCR clones of tumor origin grew in blood after radiotherapy plus ipilimumab.

The CDR3 consists of 13 residues. Trimming took 6 bases from V and 6 from J; bases not matched to a gene: 7. Germline V gives CDR1 KGHSH, CDR2 LQKENI. The specimen comprised peripheral blood, sampled from a patient treated with radiotherapy plus ipilimumab. V is TRBV18 and J is TRBJ1-1; TRBD1 aligns across 7 bases. The sequence was collected from a human donor with non-small cell lung cancer who had a partial response to radiotherapy plus ipilimumab. The CDR3 protein is CASSPGGRPEAFF. The CDR3 DNA is TGTGCCAGCTCTCCAGGGGGGAGACCTGAAGCTTTCTTT.